Shown below are 4 T cell receptor beta chains from a single sample sequenced in a study of tumor and adjacent non-tumor tissue in lung cancer. No cell sorting was done before RNA was extracted from the tissue. The normal lung tissue was taken more than 3 cm from the tumor edge. A modified ARM-PCR protocol with three rounds of nested PCR amplified TCRbeta. TCRdb recomputed calls from the multiplex PCR reads with MiXCR, one row per CDR3 protein. In the table there are fewer than 100,000 distinct CDR3 sequences, under 80% of which are singletons. The sample taken for sequencing was distant non-tumor lung tissue. These receptors all stem from a woman aged 45-65 years with non-small cell lung cancer.

This chain joins TRBV11-2 and TRBJ1-5, with D tentatively TRBD1 (5 bases). Germline V gene lookup returns CDR1 SGHAT and CDR2 FQNNGV. There are 13 residues in the CDR3. Trimming stripped 10 bases from V and 11 bases from J, with 21 bases between. CDR3 DNA sequence: TGTGCCAACAGTTTAGAGGACGGGGGGGCCCAGCATTTT. Its protein is CANSLEDGGAQHF.

In regard to this clonotype: The CDR3 carries no conserved terminal phenylalanine or tryptophan, so it likely arises from a read error. The chain couples TRBV4-1 to TRBJ2-7; D may correspond to TRBD1 or TRBD2 (5 bases each). V was clipped by 1 base and J by 6 bases, with 16 bases between them. The CDR3 sequence is 15 residues long. CDR1 is MGHRA and CDR2 is YSYEKL in the germline V gene. CDR3 loop: CASSQGGPLGREQYL. The CDR3 DNA reads as TGCGCCAGCAGCCAAGGGGGACCGCTAGGCCGCGAGCAGTACTTA.

With regard to this clonotype: The CDR3 end shows no conserved phenylalanine or tryptophan, and so a read error is likely. The V and J genes are TRBV20-1 and TRBJ2-3; D not certain. The CDR3 has 12 residues. Germline V CDR1 and CDR2: DFQATT, SNEGSKA (reference sequence). In DNA, the CDR3 is TGCAGTGCGCCGGTTAGCACAGATATGCAGTATCTT. As protein: CSAPVSTDMQYL.

Concerning this clonotype itself: The junction departs from the called germline gene at one end, perhaps through a read error. This chain connects TRBV10-2 to TRBJ2-7; tentative D call: TRBD1 (5 bases). The CDR3 covers 13 residues. CDR1 WSHSY and CDR2 SAAADI come from the germline V gene. The CDR3 sequence: CASSDQQGYEQYF. In nucleotides, the CDR3 is TGCGCCAGCAGTGATCAGCAGGGATACGAGCAGTATTTC.